One and the same sample provided the 24 T cell receptor beta chains below, sequenced in a study of cytomegalovirus exposure and HLA in healthy donors. PCR was performed using 60 Vbeta and 13 Jbeta primers. The repertoire was sequenced with immunoSEQ multiplex PCR; TCRdb's copy has only in-frame clones and lacks some. The data contain more than 75,000 clones, 65% to 75% of them seen just once; the ten biggest clones take up about 8.6%. Sequencing was carried out using PBMCs. Source of these receptors: a man between 40 and 49 years old in good health and CMV-seropositive.

J is TRBJ1-2 and V is TRBV2; maybe TRBD1 (5 bases). CDR3 length: 12 amino acids. V lost 4 bases to trimming and J lost 8 bases, with 11 bases between them. Germline CDR1 and CDR2: SNHLY and FYNNEI. In nucleotides, the CDR3 is TGTGCCAGCAGTGCTCAGGGTTGGGGCTACACCTTC. It yields the protein CASSAQGWGYTF.

This clone was recorded a few times. The chain couples TRBV7-3 to TRBJ2-5; 11 bases align to TRBD2. The CDR3 spans 15 residues. V gave up 8 bases and J gave up 1 base; unmatched junction bases: 6. Germline CDR1 reads SGHTA; CDR2 reads FQGTGA. CDR3 loop: CASARTSGPQETQYF. In DNA form, the CDR3 reads TGTGCCAGCGCCCGGACTAGCGGGCCCCAAGAGACCCAGTACTTC.

The chain employs TRBV28 and TRBJ1-2, with D possibly matching TRBD1 (5 bases). Germline V CDR1 and CDR2: MDHEN, SYDVKM. The CDR3 covers 12 residues. V was trimmed by 3 bases and J by 7 bases, leaving 9 bases between them. The CDR3 DNA reads TGTGCCAGCAGTTTCCTAGGGGTTGGCTACACCTTC. Its translation is CASSFLGVGYTF.

V and J are TRBV9 and TRBJ1-3; a weak D match, TRBD1 (6 bases). CDR3 size: 16 residues. The germline V and J ends were trimmed by 0 bases and 1 base, with 11 bases remaining between them. Germline V gene lookup returns CDR1 SGDLS and CDR2 YYNGEE. The CDR3 DNA follows: TGTGCCAGCAGCGTAGCGGCCAGGGGATCTGGAAACACCATATATTTT. Residues: CASSVAARGSGNTIYF.

The chain combines TRBV9 with TRBJ2-2, with TRBD2 matching 8 bases. Looked up from germline, CDR1 is SGDLS and CDR2 is YYNGEE. This CDR3 comprises 15 residues. The V and J ends lost 0 bases and 3 bases, in that order; junction bases with no gene match: 1. The CDR3 sequence is CASSVAGGYTGELFF. The CDR3 DNA sequence: TGTGCCAGCAGCGTAGCGGGGGGGTACACCGGGGAGCTGTTTTTT.

CDR3 in DNA: TGTGCCAGCACCCCCGGACAGGGGTGGACTGAAGCTTTCTTT. Its translation is CASTPGQGWTEAFF. This chain uses TRBV28 with TRBJ1-1, with 9 positions matching TRBD1. With 7 bases clipped from V and 5 bases from J, the junction kept 8 bases outside the gene matches. Germline V gives CDR1 MDHEN, CDR2 SYDVKM. This CDR3 has 14 amino acids.

J is TRBJ1-5 and V is TRBV7-2; 11 nucleotides line up with TRBD1. V was clipped by 5 bases and J by 6 bases; unmatched bases: 3. Germline CDR1 reads SGHTA; CDR2 reads FQGNSA. The CDR3 is 14 residues long. CDR3 nucleotides: TGTGCCAGCAGCCCAGGGACAGGGGGTCAGCCCCAGCATTTT. Its protein product is CASSPGTGGQPQHF.

The V gene is TRBV4-3, the J gene TRBJ2-1, with TRBD1 identical over 7 bases. V gave up 2 bases and J gave up 3 bases; unmatched junction bases: 13. CDR1 is LGHNA, CDR2 YSLEER, per germline. The CDR3 is 18 residues long. The CDR3 protein is CASSQQPIRDRSYNEQFF. The CDR3 DNA sequence: TGCGCCAGCAGCCAACAACCTATAAGGGACAGAAGCTACAATGAGCAGTTCTTC.

The V gene is TRBV7-9, the J gene TRBJ2-4, with D uncertain. Germline V gene data show CDR1 as SEHNR and CDR2 as FQNEAQ (reference sequence). The length of the CDR3 is 14 residues. V shed 5 bases and J shed 0 bases, with 8 bases lying between them. CDR3 region: CASSGPLAKNIQYF. The CDR3, as DNA: TGTGCCAGCAGCGGGCCCTTAGCCAAAAACATTCAGTACTTC.

This chain uses TRBV5-1 with TRBJ2-2, with D tentatively TRBD2 (7 bases). Trimming took 0 bases from V and 6 from J, leaving 12 bases between them. The CDR3 spans 15 residues. CDR1 and CDR2 (germline): SGHRS, YFSETQ. This chain's CDR3 is CASSLEQGRAGELFF. The CDR3 coding sequence is TGCGCCAGCAGCTTGGAGCAGGGGAGGGCCGGGGAGCTGTTTTTT.

V and J are TRBV4-1 and TRBJ2-1; TRBD2 matches at 7 bases. This CDR3 region has 15 residues. The V segment lost 6 bases and the J segment 4 bases; nucleotides outside the gene matches: 9. Per the germline V gene, CDR1 is MGHRA and CDR2 is YSYEKL. The CDR3: CASRGVAGLYNEQFF. The DNA for the CDR3 is TGCGCCAGCAGGGGAGTAGCGGGCCTTTACAATGAGCAGTTCTTC.

This chain connects TRBV28 to TRBJ2-2, with 11 positions matching TRBD2. Losses at the gene ends were 5 bases for V and 7 bases for J; bases not matched to a gene: 12. The CDR3 covers 17 residues. The germline CDR1 and CDR2 sequences are MDHEN and SYDVKM. This CDR3 reads CASSPTIAGGLFGELFF. The CDR3, as DNA: TGTGCCAGCAGTCCCACAATAGCGGGGGGGCTATTCGGGGAGCTGTTTTTT.

Only a few counts were recorded for this clone. The chain carries TRBV29-1 and TRBJ2-2, with TRBD2 matching over 11 bases. The CDR3 extends over 15 amino acids. V shed 7 bases, J shed 1 base, and the junction held 5 bases outside the gene matches. The V gene's germline CDR1 is SQVTM and CDR2 ANQGSEA. CDR3 amino acids: CSGTSGGQNTGELFF. The CDR3 DNA sequence: TGCAGCGGAACTAGCGGGGGACAGAACACCGGGGAGCTGTTTTTT.

The CDR3 protein is CAWSVNEAQPQHF. The DNA for the CDR3 is TGTGCCTGGAGTGTAAACGAAGCTCAGCCCCAGCATTTT. The gene calls are TRBV30 and TRBJ1-5, with D hard to call. CDR1 and CDR2 (germline): GTSNPN, SVGIG (reference sequence). The germline V and J ends were trimmed by 0 bases and 6 bases, with 9 bases remaining between them. The CDR3 length is 13 residues. The complete variable domain, with remaining parts taken from reference TRBV30 and TRBJ1-5, reads SQTIHQWPATLVQPVGSPLSLECTVEGTSNPNLYWYRQAAGRGLQLLFYSVGIGQISSEVPQNLSASRPQDRQFILSSKKLLLSDSGFYLCAWSVNEAQPQHFGDGTRLSIL.

The chain uses TRBV6-5 and TRBJ1-1; TRBD1 matches 7 bases. V shed 5 bases and J 3 bases; nucleotides not matched to a gene: 6. Germline CDR1 reads MNHEY; CDR2 reads SVGAGI. This CDR3 contains 14 residues. The CDR3 spells CASSLWTGHTEAFF. Here the CDR3 DNA reads TGTGCCAGCAGTCTCTGGACAGGCCACACTGAAGCTTTCTTT.

In this sample, this clone turned up a few times. CDR3 DNA: TGCAGCGTTACTTCCGGGACTAGCGGGGGGCCTGCTGGGGCCAACGTCCTGACTTTC. Residues: CSVTSGTSGGPAGANVLTF. V and J are TRBV29-1 and TRBJ2-6; TRBD2 aligns across 15 bases. The CDR3 extends over 19 amino acids. Germline V gives CDR1 SQVTM, CDR2 ANQGSEA. Germline trimming cut 5 bases from V and 2 bases from J; bases unmatched to any gene: 10. Filled out from reference TRBV29-1 and TRBJ2-6, the complete variable domain reads SAVISQKPSRDICQRGTSLTIQCQVDSQVTMMFWYRQQPGQSLTLIATANQGSEATYESGFVIDKFPISRPNLTFSTLTVSNMSPEDSSIYLCSVTSGTSGGPAGANVLTFGAGSRLTVL.

J is TRBJ1-5 and V is TRBV18; possible D gene TRBD1, 6 bases. Germline CDR1 and CDR2: KGHSH and LQKENI. The CDR3 contains 15 residues. V lost 3 bases and J 5 bases, leaving 14 bases between the germline ends. The CDR3 coding sequence is TGTGCCAGCTCACCTAACAGGGATTTCGATCAGCCCCAGCATTTT. It specifies CASSPNRDFDQPQHF.

The chain carries TRBV6-1 and TRBJ1-4; maybe TRBD1 (5 bases). This CDR3 spans 14 amino acids. Trimming shortened V by 1 base and J by 4 bases, and 7 bases separated the two germline ends. Germline-derived CDR1 and CDR2 are MNHNS and SASEGT. The CDR3 protein is CASSEGGVNEKLFF. CDR3 in DNA: TGTGCCAGCAGTGAAGGGGGGGTTAATGAAAAACTGTTTTTT.

The rearrangement uses TRBV5-6 and TRBJ2-3; 8 bases match TRBD2. Trimming took 4 bases from V and 4 from J; bases not matched to a gene: 8. The CDR3 covers 15 residues. Looked up from germline, CDR1 is SGHDT and CDR2 is YYEEEE. CDR3 nucleotide sequence: TGTGCCAGCAGCCCCGCGGGACTAGGGCCAGATACGCAGTATTTT. Amino acids: CASSPAGLGPDTQYF.

The V gene is TRBV19, the J gene TRBJ2-7; 9 bases map to TRBD1. CDR3 size: 13 residues. The trim removed 6 bases at V and 5 bases at J, leaving 5 bases unmatched. Germline loops: CDR1 LNHDA, CDR2 SQIVND (reference sequence). CDR3 DNA sequence: TGTGCCAGTAGGCCGGGACAGGGAAACGAGCAGTACTTC. Protein sequence: CASRPGQGNEQYF.

The V and J genes are TRBV27 and TRBJ1-1; TRBD1 is a possible D gene (5 bases). From germline, CDR1 is MNHEY and CDR2 SMNVEV (reference sequence). The CDR3 is 16 residues long. Trimming shortened V by 8 bases and J by 1 base, and 20 bases separated the two germline ends. In nucleotides, the CDR3 is TGTGCCAGCCGTAATTTTCGGGGGGTTGAGAACACTGAAGCTTTCTTT. Encoded protein: CASRNFRGVENTEAFF.

This chain uses TRBV9 with TRBJ1-1, with D possibly being TRBD1 (5 bases). The CDR3 is 12 residues long. CDR1 and CDR2 from the germline V gene are SGDLS and YYNGEE. The V gene lost 4 bases and the J gene lost 7 bases, with 11 bases spanning the gap. The chain's CDR3 is CASSPGGGEAFF. The CDR3 DNA reads TGTGCCAGCAGCCCCGGGGGGGGTGAAGCTTTCTTT.

The chain links TRBV9 to TRBJ2-3, with D possibly matching TRBD1 (6 bases). The length of the CDR3 is 16 residues. CDR1 and CDR2 (germline): SGDLS, YYNGEE. Deletions cut 0 bases from V and 6 bases from J, with 17 bases between. The CDR3 nucleotides read TGTGCCAGCAGCGTAGAAGGGGGTTACGCCGTCGATACGCAGTATTTT. Amino acid sequence: CASSVEGGYAVDTQYF. The full variable domain, with the rest looked up from reference TRBV9 and TRBJ2-3, is DSGVTQTPKHLITATGQRVTLRCSPRSGDLSVYWYQQSLDQGLQFLIQYYNGEERAKGNILERFSAQQFPDLHSELNLSSLELGDSALYFCASSVEGGYAVDTQYFGPGTRLTVL.

The gene calls are TRBV10-3 and TRBJ2-5, with 7 bases lining up with TRBD1. The V segment lost 6 bases and the J segment 1 base; nucleotides outside the gene matches: 14. Germline CDR1 is ENHRY and CDR2 is SYGVKD. The CDR3 is 17 residues long. Here the CDR3 reads CAIRNSGGESSQETQYF. The CDR3 nucleotides are TGTGCCATCAGGAACTCAGGGGGAGAGAGTTCCCAAGAGACCCAGTACTTC.